This entry features one T cell receptor beta chain sequence. TCRdb keeps only in-frame clones here, not all; method: immunoSEQ multiplex PCR. The sample contains fewer than 50,000 clones, 65% to 85% of which appear only once. The data belong to a study of blood T cell repertoires in COVID-19. Turning to the study itself: Acute and convalescent COVID-19 samples came from the United States, Italy and Spain. Nucleic acid was either cDNA or gDNA, and it came from T cells, B-cell-depleted T cells, or PBMCs.

Germline V CDR1 and CDR2: KGHDR, SFDVKD. The J segment lost 2 bases and the V segment lost 3 bases, leaving 4 bases of the junction unmatched. The CDR3 runs 15 residues. The sequencing input was peripheral blood. The TCR comes from a man aged 35-49 years with active or convalescent COVID-19. The chain is built from TRBV24-1 and TRBJ2-5, with TRBD1 matching over 8 bases. The DNA for the CDR3 is TGTGCCACCAGTGATCCAGGGACAGGACAAGAGACCCAGTACTTC. Its protein is CATSDPGTGQETQYF.